The 14 T cell receptor beta chains below all came from one sample that was sequenced in a study of spatial heterogeneity in lung cancer (dated by TCRdb to about 2019). What this sample's time point label stands for: sample taken at primary tumor resection. TCR sequencing used whole RNA extracted from tumor and nontumor lung tissue, or from cryopreserved PBMC samples, without cell sorting. Receptor amplification or capture employed 5' RACE. For sequencing, a NextSeq 500 was employed. In TCRdb, the public reads were trimmed at Q25 with fastp and aligned with MiXCR, with productive beta chains retained. Entries are consolidated by CDR3 protein sequence, retaining the most common genes and DNA. In this sample the table shows 30,000 or so distinct CDR3 sequences, about 8.8% of which occur a single time. The leading ten clones occupy 35% to 40% of the sample. The starting material was PBMCs, obtained at surgery. These TCRs come from a female donor with early-stage non-small cell lung cancer.

This clonotype was recorded many times. The chain employs TRBV6-6 and TRBJ1-1; no clear D. Germline-derived CDR1 and CDR2 are MNHNY and SVGAGI (reference sequence). The CDR3 is 12 amino acids. Trimming left V 8 bases short and J 3 bases short, with 10 bases between. CDR3 nucleotides: TGTGCCAGCGCTCTGGGTGACACTGAAGCTTTCTTT. Amino acid sequence: CASALGDTEAFF.

This chain's CDR3 is CASSLLFGTRYEQYF. The CDR3 nucleotides read TGTGCCAGCAGTTTACTATTCGGGACAAGGTACGAGCAGTACTTC. The V and J genes are TRBV28 and TRBJ2-7; possibly TRBD1 for D (6 bases). Germline V gene sequence: CDR1 MDHEN, CDR2 SYDVKM. The CDR3 is 15 amino acids. Trimming took 2 bases from V and 4 from J, leaving 15 bases between them.

The sample holds many counts of this clonotype. V usage is TRBV29-1 and J usage is TRBJ2-1; the match to TRBD2 covers 10 bases. Germline assignment: CDR1 SQVTM and CDR2 ANQGSEA. Trimming cost V 7 bases and J 9 bases; bases outside gene matches: 9. The CDR3 runs to 13 residues. This chain's CDR3 is CSGQLAGRGEQFF. CDR3 sequence (DNA): TGCAGCGGGCAACTAGCGGGAAGGGGTGAGCAGTTCTTC.

This clonotype was detected ten times or more. The genes are TRBV7-2 and TRBJ1-2, with 9 bases lining up with TRBD1. The V segment lost 5 bases and the J segment 2 bases; nucleotides outside the gene matches: 6. Per germline, CDR1 SGHTA and CDR2 FQGNSA. This CDR3 is built from 15 residues. Here the CDR3 reads CASSVGQGRNYGYTF. Written as DNA, the CDR3 is TGTGCCAGCAGCGTCGGACAGGGGAGGAACTATGGCTACACCTTC.

The V and J genes are TRBV7-2 and TRBJ2-2, with TRBD1 matching over 8 bases. The germline CDR1 and CDR2 sequences are SGHTA and FQGNSA. The V gene end was trimmed by 6 bases and the J gene end by 5 bases; junction bases not matched to a gene: 5. CDR3 length equals 14 residues. In DNA form, the CDR3 reads TGTGCCAGCAGGCGGACAGGGATAACCGGGGAGCTGTTTTTT. Translating it yields CASRRTGITGELFF.

This clonotype has ten or more counts. This chain uses TRBV24-1 with TRBJ2-3; 9 bases align to TRBD1. J was trimmed by 11 bases and V by 0 bases; bases with no gene match: 2. This CDR3 has 13 residues. Germline V gene sequence: CDR1 KGHDR, CDR2 SFDVKD. The CDR3: CATSDLPGQGQYF. Written as DNA, the CDR3 is TGTGCCACCAGTGATTTGCCGGGACAGGGGCAGTATTTT.

V is TRBV6-5 and J is TRBJ2-7, with 10 bases aligning to TRBD2. In germline, CDR1 is MNHEY, CDR2 SVGAGI. The ends lost 6 bases at V and 3 bases at J; junction bases unmatched: 8. The CDR3 is made up of 15 amino acids. Here the CDR3 reads CASSFSSGSFYEQYF. The CDR3 DNA reads TGTGCCAGCAGCTTCTCTAGCGGGAGTTTCTACGAGCAGTACTTC.

The chain uses TRBV7-9 and TRBJ1-6; D gene ambiguous. Trimming removed 5 bases from V and 9 bases from J, with 14 bases in between. In germline, CDR1 is SEHNR, CDR2 FQNEAQ (reference sequence). The CDR3 has 14 amino acids. This chain's CDR3 is CASSPTPQLSPLHF. Written as DNA, the CDR3 is TGTGCCAGCAGCCCAACCCCACAGCTTTCACCCCTCCACTTT. Drawing the rest from reference TRBV7-9 and TRBJ1-6, the complete variable domain is DTGVSQNPRHKITKRGQNVTFRCDPISEHNRLYWYRQTLGQGPEFLTYFQNEAQLEKSRLLSDRFSAERPKGSFSTLEIQRTEQGDSAMYLCASSPTPQLSPLHFGNGTRLTVT.

Ten or more counts support this clonotype. The chain has TRBV19 and TRBJ1-5, with D hard to call. Trimming took off 9 bases at V and 10 bases at J, with 16 bases between the two ends. The CDR3 is made up of 12 amino acids. The germline CDR1 and CDR2 sequences are LNHDA and SQIVND (reference sequence). The CDR3 nucleotides are TGTGCCAGCAGTTACTTGGGGTCACCCCAGCATTTT. Translating it yields CASSYLGSPQHF.

This clonotype was observed at least ten times. The chain recombines TRBV7-8 with TRBJ1-2; D possibly corresponds to TRBD1 (6 bases). This CDR3 has 15 amino acids. The V end lost 6 bases, the J end lost 8 bases, and 22 bases lay between the germline ends. Germline assignment: CDR1 SGHVS and CDR2 FQNEAQ. Here the CDR3 reads CASSSIDRSLLGYTF. The CDR3 region has the DNA TGTGCCAGCAGTTCAATCGACAGGTCGTTACTCGGCTACACCTTC.

The CDR3 sequence: CASSRGFSGNTIYF. In DNA form, the CDR3 reads TGCGCCAGCAGCCGTGGTTTCTCTGGAAACACCATATATTTT. The V gene is TRBV4-3, the J gene TRBJ1-3; no firm D call. CDR3 length equals 14 residues. Looked up from germline, CDR1 is LGHNA and CDR2 is YSLEER. Trimming cost V 4 bases and J 0 bases, with 7 bases left between them.

The rearrangement links TRBV19 to TRBJ1-5; D call uncertain. Germline V gene data show CDR1 as LNHDA and CDR2 as SQIVND (reference sequence). The CDR3 has 15 residues. Trimming left V 2 bases short and J 2 bases short, with 10 bases between. The CDR3 sequence is CASSIWRRGNQPQHF. The CDR3 region has the DNA TGTGCCAGTAGTATATGGCGTAGGGGCAATCAGCCCCAGCATTTT.

This clonotype was observed many times. This chain links TRBV12-3 or TRBV12-4 with TRBJ1-2, with D possibly matching TRBD1 (5 bases). With 4 bases removed from V and 4 bases from J, the gap between germline ends came to 13 bases. The CDR3 runs 14 residues. As DNA, the CDR3 is TGTGCCAGCAGTTCCCCTGGGGGGAGCTATGGCTACACCTTC. Residues: CASSSPGGSYGYTF.

By its share, this clonotype is medium-sized. The gene calls are TRBV7-9 and TRBJ2-1; D gene uncertain. V was pared by 5 bases and J by 7 bases, with 9 bases between. Germline loops: CDR1 SEHNR, CDR2 FQNEAQ (reference sequence). This CDR3 region has 12 residues. CDR3 DNA: TGTGCCAGCAGCCTCATGGGGAATGAGCAGTTCTTC. Translating it yields CASSLMGNEQFF.